The text below deals with one TCR beta chain. CD8 cells regarded as naive lacked CD45RO, were positively chosen for CCR7, and omitted terminally differentiated effector memory CD45RA+ cells. This CDR3 region has 13 residues. The germline gives CDR1 LNHNV, CDR2 YYDKDF (reference sequence). Deletions cut 5 bases from V and 5 bases from J, with 12 bases between. The repertoire was sequenced with immunoSEQ multiplex PCR; TCRdb's copy has only in-frame clones and lacks some. The data contain some 2.1 million clones, just over 90% of them singletons. This sample stems from a study of shared clonotypes between healthy human individuals.

The sample consisted of naive CD8+ T cells from PBMCs. J is TRBJ2-5 and V is TRBV15; D gene unclear. This sequence was found in a man aged 18 to 35 in good health. Some clones in this sample may be carry-over from other donors' samples. The CDR3, as DNA: TGTGCCACCAGCCGACGAACAATGGAGACCCAGTACTTC. This codes for CATSRRTMETQYF.